The T cell receptor beta chain described here comes from a study of T cells after posttransplantation cyclophosphamide. The CDR3 consists of 16 residues. V was clipped by 4 bases and J by 4 bases, with 17 bases between them. CDR1 and CDR2 (germline): SGHVS, FQNEAQ. The assay was immunoSEQ multiplex PCR, and TCRdb's table has in-frame clones only and misses some. This sample has roughly 49,000 clones, with about 86% found just once. The chain joins TRBV7-8 to TRBJ2-1; D perhaps matches TRBD2 (6 bases). This clonotype was sampled from a man aged 25 to 40 with a blood cancer, CMV-positive, and with a related stem cell donor. The sample consisted of PBMCs. CDR3 in amino acids: CASSSTRDSIYNEQFF. In DNA form, the CDR3 reads TGTGCCAGCAGCTCGACGAGGGACTCCATATACAATGAGCAGTTCTTC.